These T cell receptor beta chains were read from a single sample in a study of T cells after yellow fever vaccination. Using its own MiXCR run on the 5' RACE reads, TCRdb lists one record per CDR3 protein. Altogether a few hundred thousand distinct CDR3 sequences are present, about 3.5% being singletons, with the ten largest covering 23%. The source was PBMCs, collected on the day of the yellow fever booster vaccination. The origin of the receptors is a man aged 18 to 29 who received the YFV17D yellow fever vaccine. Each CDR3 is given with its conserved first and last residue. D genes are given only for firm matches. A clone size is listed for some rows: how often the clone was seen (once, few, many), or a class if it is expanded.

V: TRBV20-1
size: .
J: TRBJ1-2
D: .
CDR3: CSARVPGNYGYTF
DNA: TGCAGTGCTAGGGTACCAGGGAACTATGGCTACACCTTC

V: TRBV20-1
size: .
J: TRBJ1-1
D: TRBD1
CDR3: CSAPGTGDSGGKRVTEAFF
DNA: TGCAGTGCGCCCGGGACAGGAGATTCTGGGGGGAAAAGGGTCACTGAAGCTTTCTTT

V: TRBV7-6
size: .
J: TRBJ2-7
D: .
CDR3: CASSLGLGLPSQIYF
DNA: TGTGCCAGCAGCTTAGGGCTCGGACTCCCGTCCCAAATCTACTTC

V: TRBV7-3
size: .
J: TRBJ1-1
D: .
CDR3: CASSETENTEAFF
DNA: TGTGCCAGCAGCGAGACAGAGAACACTGAAGCTTTCTTT

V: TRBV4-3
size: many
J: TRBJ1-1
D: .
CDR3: CASSQVENTEAFF
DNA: TGCGCCAGCAGCCAAGTGGAGAACACTGAAGCTTTCTTT

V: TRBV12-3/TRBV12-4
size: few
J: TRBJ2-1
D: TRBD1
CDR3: CASSLRTGDVGEQFF
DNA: TGTGCCAGCAGTTTAAGGACAGGGGATGTAGGGGAGCAGTTCTTC

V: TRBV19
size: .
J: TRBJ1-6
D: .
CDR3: CASSIKGPTPLHF
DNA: TGTGCCAGTAGTATTAAAGGGCCCACCCCCCTCCACTTT

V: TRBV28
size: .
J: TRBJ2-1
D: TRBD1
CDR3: CASSLGDRGRNEQFF
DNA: TGTGCCAGCAGTTTAGGGGACAGGGGGCGGAATGAGCAGTTCTTC

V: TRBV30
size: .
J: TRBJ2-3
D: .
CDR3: CAWSVQGTQYF
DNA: TGTGCCTGGAGTGTACAGGGTACGCAGTATTTT

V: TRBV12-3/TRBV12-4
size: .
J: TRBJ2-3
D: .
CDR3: CASSIDRTDTQYF
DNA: TGTGCCAGCAGTATTGACCGCACAGATACGCAGTATTTT

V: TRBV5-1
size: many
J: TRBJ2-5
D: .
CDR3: CASSLVVEETQYF
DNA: TGCGCCAGCAGCCTGGTGGTGGAAGAGACCCAGTACTTC

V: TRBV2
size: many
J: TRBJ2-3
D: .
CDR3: CASSELSASTDTQYF
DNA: TGTGCCAGCAGTGAGTTGTCAGCTAGCACAGATACGCAGTATTTT

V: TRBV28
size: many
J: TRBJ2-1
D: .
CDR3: CASRSPGGPYPYEQFF
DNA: TGTGCCAGCAGGTCGCCAGGGGGGCCTTACCCCTATGAGCAGTTCTTC

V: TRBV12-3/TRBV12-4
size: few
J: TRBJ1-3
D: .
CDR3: CASRVNSGNTIYF
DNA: TGTGCCAGCAGGGTGAACTCTGGAAACACCATATATTTT

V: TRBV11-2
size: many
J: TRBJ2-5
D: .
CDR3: CASSWWQETQYF
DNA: TGTGCCAGCAGCTGGTGGCAAGAGACCCAGTACTTC

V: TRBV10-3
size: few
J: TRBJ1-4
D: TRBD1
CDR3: CAISESRTGEEKLFF
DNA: TGTGCCATCAGTGAGTCAAGGACAGGGGAGGAAAAACTGTTTTTT

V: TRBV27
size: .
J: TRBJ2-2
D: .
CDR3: CASSFLGSGELFF
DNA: TGTGCCAGCAGTTTCCTAGGTTCCGGGGAGCTGTTTTTT

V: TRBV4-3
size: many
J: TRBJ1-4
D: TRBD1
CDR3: CASSQEHRGSEKLFF
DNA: TGCGCCAGCAGCCAAGAACACAGGGGAAGCGAAAAACTGTTTTTT

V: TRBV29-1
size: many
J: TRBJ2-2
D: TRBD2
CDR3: CSAGGAGMNTGELFF
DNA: TGCAGCGCGGGGGGAGCAGGGATGAACACCGGGGAGCTGTTTTTT

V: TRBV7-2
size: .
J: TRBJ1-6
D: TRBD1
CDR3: CASRSIGGDSPLHF
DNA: TGTGCCAGCAGGTCCATAGGGGGCGATTCACCCCTCCACTTT

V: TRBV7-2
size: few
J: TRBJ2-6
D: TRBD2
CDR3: CASSKREGTGANVLTF
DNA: TGTGCCAGCAGCAAGAGGGAGGGAACTGGGGCCAACGTCCTGACTTTC

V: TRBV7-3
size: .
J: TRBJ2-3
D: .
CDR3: CASSWTTSGTDTQYF
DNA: TGTGCCAGCAGCTGGACCACGTCGGGCACAGATACGCAGTATTTT

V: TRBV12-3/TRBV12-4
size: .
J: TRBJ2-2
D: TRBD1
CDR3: CASSLGGGDNGELFF
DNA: TGTGCCAGCAGTTTAGGAGGGGGCGATAACGGGGAGCTGTTTTTT

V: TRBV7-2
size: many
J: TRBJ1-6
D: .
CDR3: CASSPGTRSPLHF
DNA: TGTGCCAGCAGCCCCGGGACTAGGTCACCCCTCCACTTT